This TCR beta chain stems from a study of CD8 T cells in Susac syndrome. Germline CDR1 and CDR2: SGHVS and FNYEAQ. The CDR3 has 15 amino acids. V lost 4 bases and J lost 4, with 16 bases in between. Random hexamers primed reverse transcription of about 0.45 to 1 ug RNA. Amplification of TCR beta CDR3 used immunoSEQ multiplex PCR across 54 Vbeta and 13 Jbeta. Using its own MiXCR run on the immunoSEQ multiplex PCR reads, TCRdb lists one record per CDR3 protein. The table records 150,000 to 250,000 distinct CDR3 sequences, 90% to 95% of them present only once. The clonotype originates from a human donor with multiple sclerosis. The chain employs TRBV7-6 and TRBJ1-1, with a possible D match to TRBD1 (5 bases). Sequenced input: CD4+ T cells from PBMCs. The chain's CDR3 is CASSSFADIVTEAFF. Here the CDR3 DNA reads TGTGCCAGCAGCTCATTCGCGGACATTGTCACTGAAGCTTTCTTT.